These T cell receptor beta chains were read from a single sample in a study of control samples from healthy donors and cancer patients. Method: immunoSEQ multiplex PCR; TCRdb's copy keeps in-frame clones and lacks some. The sample shows hundreds of thousands of clones, 75% to 95% of them seen only once. The sequencing sample was made of PBMCs. The receptors were sampled from a man aged 35-49 years with head and neck cancer. Both conserved end residues are part of each CDR3.

V gene: TRBV6-5; CDR3 length: 13; CDR3 protein: CASRGQGRGEAFF
V gene: TRBV28; CDR3 length: 16; CDR3 protein: CASSFGGVGVQETQYF
V gene: TRBV29-1; CDR3 length: 13; CDR3 protein: CSVEAKGSYEQYF
V gene: TRBV29-1; CDR3 length: 14; CDR3 protein: CSVRQGYMNTEAFF
V gene: TRBV4-1; CDR3 length: 15; CDR3 protein: CASSQEVGSWKPQHF
V gene: TRBV7-2; CDR3 length: 14; CDR3 protein: CASTLLGGRGEQYF
V gene: TRBV14; CDR3 length: 16; CDR3 protein: CASSQVGSWLAHEQYF
V gene: TRBV19; CDR3 length: 11; CDR3 protein: CASRGGAEAFF
V gene: TRBV28; CDR3 length: 15; CDR3 protein: CASTPQGVANSPLHF
V gene: TRBV27; CDR3 length: 16; CDR3 protein: CASSLDRTPQMDTQYF
V gene: TRBV5-8; CDR3 length: 13; CDR3 protein: CASTDRVNTEAFF
V gene: TRBV11-1; CDR3 length: 15; CDR3 protein: CASSHLNGGRETQYF
V gene: TRBV19; CDR3 length: 13; CDR3 protein: CASSIKGNQPQHF
V gene: TRBV12-5; CDR3 length: 15; CDR3 protein: CASGLRGGRSEKLFF
V gene: TRBV10-2; CDR3 length: 14; CDR3 protein: CASGRGPNPPEAFF
V gene: TRBV28; CDR3 length: 13; CDR3 protein: CASSNHRVYEQYF
V gene: TRBV5-1; CDR3 length: 17; CDR3 protein: CASRRDGTHEVSYGYTF
V gene: TRBV4-2; CDR3 length: 18; CDR3 protein: CASSQVGPQGMWNTEAFF
V gene: TRBV28; CDR3 length: 14; CDR3 protein: CASSTTDRGLSQHF
V gene: TRBV9; CDR3 length: 16; CDR3 protein: CASSVGGAGAFYEQYF
V gene: TRBV19; CDR3 length: 15; CDR3 protein: CASSDQGQGSYEQYF
V gene: TRBV2; CDR3 length: 15; CDR3 protein: CASSVGGARDNEQFF
V gene: TRBV24-1; CDR3 length: 13; CDR3 protein: CATRSGDFETQYF
V gene: TRBV5-1; CDR3 length: 17; CDR3 protein: CASSLEVGAGPYNEQFF
V gene: TRBV20-1; CDR3 length: 11; CDR3 protein: CSARNTGELFF
V gene: TRBV12-3/TRBV12-4; CDR3 length: 13; CDR3 protein: CASSLSVQETQYF
V gene: TRBV15; CDR3 length: 17; CDR3 protein: CATSRDPSGTLNTEAFF
V gene: TRBV20-1; CDR3 length: 11; CDR3 protein: CSASADTEAFF
V gene: TRBV30; CDR3 length: 15; CDR3 protein: CAAPVSSGREGEQFF
V gene: TRBV3-1/TRBV3-2; CDR3 length: 13; CDR3 protein: CASSQGGEYEQYF
V gene: TRBV30; CDR3 length: 14; CDR3 protein: CAWSVTGFGQPQHF
V gene: TRBV25-1; CDR3 length: 12; CDR3 protein: CASRSDGYEQYF
V gene: TRBV27; CDR3 length: 17; CDR3 protein: CASSPRTGNVSKNIQYF
V gene: TRBV6-2/TRBV6-3; CDR3 length: 13; CDR3 protein: CASSLAAYNEQFF
V gene: TRBV5-1; CDR3 length: 15; CDR3 protein: CASSFESAYGNTIYF
V gene: TRBV30; CDR3 length: 14; CDR3 protein: CAWKGAGGPGEQFF
V gene: TRBV28; CDR3 length: 14; CDR3 protein: CASSLTGKRGEQYF
V gene: TRBV18; CDR3 length: 14; CDR3 protein: CASSPPRGDEKLFF
V gene: TRBV30; CDR3 length: 13; CDR3 protein: CAWSPGVNEKLFF
V gene: TRBV19; CDR3 length: 13; CDR3 protein: CASSIFQGYEQYF
V gene: TRBV9; CDR3 length: 14; CDR3 protein: CASSAPSSGNTIYF
V gene: TRBV28; CDR3 length: 14; CDR3 protein: CASSWGGTGTEAFF
V gene: TRBV14; CDR3 length: 12; CDR3 protein: CASSEVNSPLHF
V gene: TRBV28; CDR3 length: 12; CDR3 protein: CASSPRAYEAFF
V gene: TRBV4-2; CDR3 length: 16; CDR3 protein: CASSQITSGGADTQYF
V gene: TRBV11-1; CDR3 length: 13; CDR3 protein: CASVGTRQETQYF
V gene: TRBV7-9; CDR3 length: 15; CDR3 protein: CASSPRGGSSYEQYF
V gene: TRBV3-1/TRBV3-2; CDR3 length: 14; CDR3 protein: CASSRRGRDYEQYF